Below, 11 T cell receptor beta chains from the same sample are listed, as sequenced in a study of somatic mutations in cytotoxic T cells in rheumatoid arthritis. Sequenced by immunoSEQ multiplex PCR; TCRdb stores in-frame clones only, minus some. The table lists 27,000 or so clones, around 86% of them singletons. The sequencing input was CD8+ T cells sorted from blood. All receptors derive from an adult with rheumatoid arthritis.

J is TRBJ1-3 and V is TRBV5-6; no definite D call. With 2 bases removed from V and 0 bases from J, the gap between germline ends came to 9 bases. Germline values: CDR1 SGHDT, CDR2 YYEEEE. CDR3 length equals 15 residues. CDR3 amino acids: CASSFLAGSGNTIYF. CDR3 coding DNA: TGTGCCAGCAGCTTCTTAGCGGGCTCTGGAAACACCATATATTTT.

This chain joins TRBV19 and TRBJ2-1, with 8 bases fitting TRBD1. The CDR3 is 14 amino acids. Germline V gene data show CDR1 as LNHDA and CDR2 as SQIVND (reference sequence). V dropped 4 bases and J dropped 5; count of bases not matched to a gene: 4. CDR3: CASSTPGQDNEQFF. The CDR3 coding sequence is TGTGCCAGTAGTACCCCGGGACAGGACAATGAGCAGTTCTTC.

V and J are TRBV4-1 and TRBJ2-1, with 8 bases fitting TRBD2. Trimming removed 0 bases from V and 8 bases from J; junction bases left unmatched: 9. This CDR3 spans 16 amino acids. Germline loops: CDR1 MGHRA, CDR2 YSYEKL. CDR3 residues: CASSQDPPGGEDEQFF. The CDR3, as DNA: TGCGCCAGCAGCCAAGATCCTCCGGGAGGGGAGGATGAGCAGTTCTTC.

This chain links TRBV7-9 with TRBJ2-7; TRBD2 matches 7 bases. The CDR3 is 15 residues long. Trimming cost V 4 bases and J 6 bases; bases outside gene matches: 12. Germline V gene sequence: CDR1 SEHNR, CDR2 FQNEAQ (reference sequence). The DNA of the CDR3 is TGTGCCAGCAGCTCGTCGGGGGGACCTCTGGGCGAGCAGTACTTC. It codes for CASSSSGGPLGEQYF.

CDR3: CASSDPRALAGSTDTQYF. CDR3 nucleotides: TGTGCCAGCAGTGACCCCCGGGCGCTAGCGGGAAGCACAGATACGCAGTATTTT. This chain connects TRBV2 to TRBJ2-3, with TRBD2 identical over 9 bases. The ends lost 3 bases at V and 0 bases at J; junction bases unmatched: 10. CDR1 is SNHLY, CDR2 FYNNEI, per germline. The CDR3 is 18 residues long.

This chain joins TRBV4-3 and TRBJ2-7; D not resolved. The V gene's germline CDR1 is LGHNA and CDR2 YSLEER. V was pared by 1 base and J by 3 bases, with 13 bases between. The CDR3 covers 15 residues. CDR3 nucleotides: TGCGCCAGCAGCCAAGGGGTGGGATTTTACTACGAGCAGTACTTC. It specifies CASSQGVGFYYEQYF.

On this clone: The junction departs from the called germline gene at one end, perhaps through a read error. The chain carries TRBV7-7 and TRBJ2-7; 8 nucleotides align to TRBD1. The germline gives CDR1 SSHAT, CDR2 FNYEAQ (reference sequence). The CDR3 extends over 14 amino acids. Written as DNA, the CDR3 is TGTGCTAGCAGTCCAGGACAGGGTACCTACGAGCAGTACTTC. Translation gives CASSPGQGTYEQYF.

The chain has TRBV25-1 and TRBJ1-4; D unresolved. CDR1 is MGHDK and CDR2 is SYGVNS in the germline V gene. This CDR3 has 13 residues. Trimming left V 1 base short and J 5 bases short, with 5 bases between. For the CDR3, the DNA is TGTGCCAGCAGTGAATCCGAAAATGAAAAACTGTTTTTT. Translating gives CASSESENEKLFF.

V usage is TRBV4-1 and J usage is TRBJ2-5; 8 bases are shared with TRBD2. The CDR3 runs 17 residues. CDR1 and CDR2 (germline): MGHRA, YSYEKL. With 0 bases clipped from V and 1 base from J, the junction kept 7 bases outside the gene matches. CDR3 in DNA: TGCGCCAGCAGCCAAGATCAAGCCGGGAGGGCCCAAGAGACCCAGTACTTC. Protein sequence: CASSQDQAGRAQETQYF.

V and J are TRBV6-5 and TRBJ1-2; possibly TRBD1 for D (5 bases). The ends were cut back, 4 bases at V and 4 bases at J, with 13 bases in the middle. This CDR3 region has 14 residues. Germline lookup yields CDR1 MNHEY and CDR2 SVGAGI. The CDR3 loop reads CASSSAGLFYGYTF. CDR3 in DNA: TGTGCCAGCAGTTCCGCGGGACTCTTCTATGGCTACACCTTC.

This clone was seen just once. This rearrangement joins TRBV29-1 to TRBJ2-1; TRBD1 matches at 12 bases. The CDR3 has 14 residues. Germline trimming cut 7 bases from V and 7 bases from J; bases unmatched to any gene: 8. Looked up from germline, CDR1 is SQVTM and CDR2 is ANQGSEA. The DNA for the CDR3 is TGCAGCGCCCCGGGACAGGGGGCATCAAATGAGCAGTTCTTC. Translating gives CSAPGQGASNEQFF.